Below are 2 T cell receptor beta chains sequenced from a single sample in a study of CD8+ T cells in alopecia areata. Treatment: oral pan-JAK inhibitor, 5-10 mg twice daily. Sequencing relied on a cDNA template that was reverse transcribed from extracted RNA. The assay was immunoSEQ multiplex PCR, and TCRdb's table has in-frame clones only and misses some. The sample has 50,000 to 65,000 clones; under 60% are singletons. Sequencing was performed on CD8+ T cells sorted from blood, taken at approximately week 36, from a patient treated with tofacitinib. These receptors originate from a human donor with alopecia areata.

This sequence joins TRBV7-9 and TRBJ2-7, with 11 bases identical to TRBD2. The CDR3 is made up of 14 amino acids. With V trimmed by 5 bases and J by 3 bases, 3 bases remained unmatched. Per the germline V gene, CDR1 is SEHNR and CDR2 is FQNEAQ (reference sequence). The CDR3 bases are TGTGCCAGCAGCCCGACTAGCGGGATCTACGAGCAGTACTTC. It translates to CASSPTSGIYEQYF.

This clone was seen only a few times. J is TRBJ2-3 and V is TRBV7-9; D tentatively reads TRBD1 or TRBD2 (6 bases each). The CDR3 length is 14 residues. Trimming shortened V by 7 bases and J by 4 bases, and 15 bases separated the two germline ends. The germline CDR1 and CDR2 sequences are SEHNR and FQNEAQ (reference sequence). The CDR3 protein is CASNPWGAADTQYF. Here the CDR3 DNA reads TGTGCCAGCAACCCGTGGGGGGCCGCAGATACGCAGTATTTT. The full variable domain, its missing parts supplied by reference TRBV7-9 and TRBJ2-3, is DTGVSQNPRHKITKRGQNVTFRCDPISEHNRLYWYRQTLGQGPEFLTYFQNEAQLEKSRLLSDRFSAERPKGSFSTLEIQRTEQGDSAMYLCASNPWGAADTQYFGPGTRLTVL.